A single sample gave rise to the 17 T cell receptor beta chains below, sequenced in a study of T cells in Graves' hyperthyroidism and ophthalmopathy. The source material, RNA transcripts, was used to amplify TCR beta CDR3 regions. A first-round RT-PCR of the TCR CDR3 used the HTBI primer set. TCRdb used MiXCR to reprocess the multiplex PCR reads, holding one entry per CDR3 protein. The sample has around 620,000 distinct CDR3 sequences; approximately 15% are singletons. Sequenced sample: blood. These receptor sequences come from a woman between 18 and 30 years old with Graves' ophthalmopathy.

The rearrangement uses TRBV20-1 and TRBJ1-5; 12 positions agree with TRBD1. Trimming cost V 7 bases and J 0 bases; bases outside gene matches: 7. CDR1 DFQATT and CDR2 SNEGSKA come from the germline V gene (reference sequence). CDR3 length: 16 amino acids. The CDR3 coding sequence is TGCAGTGTCCCGGGACAGGGGGCCAGTAGCAATCAGCCCCAGCATTTT. Amino acids: CSVPGQGASSNQPQHF.

The chain uses TRBV9 and TRBJ2-6; 8 bases are a match to TRBD1. The germline CDR1 and CDR2 sequences are SGDLS and YYNGEE. The CDR3 contains 16 residues. After removal of 5 bases from V and 1 base from J, the junction contained 5 bases not matched to a gene. DNA of the CDR3: TGTGCCAGCAGATCAGGGGGCGCGTCTGGGGCCAACGTCCTGACTTTC. Its protein is CASRSGGASGANVLTF.

At least ten counts were recorded for this clonotype. The chain recombines TRBV7-8 with TRBJ1-2; no clear D. Germline lookup yields CDR1 SGHVS and CDR2 FQNEAQ. Trimming shortened V by 0 bases and J by 5 bases, and 13 bases separated the two germline ends. There are 15 residues in the CDR3. Here the CDR3 reads CASSLAGPAPYGYTF. For the CDR3, the DNA is TGTGCCAGCAGCTTAGCGGGCCCCGCTCCTTATGGCTACACCTTC.

The gene calls are TRBV7-2 and TRBJ2-3; 15 nucleotides agree with TRBD2. The CDR3 is 16 amino acids. Per the germline V gene, CDR1 is SGHTA and CDR2 is FQGNSA. V shed 5 bases, J shed 5 bases, and the junction held 5 bases outside the gene matches. Here the CDR3 reads CASSRTSGRAGDTQYF. The CDR3 bases are TGTGCCAGCAGCCGGACTAGCGGGAGGGCCGGAGATACGCAGTATTTT.

The rearrangement joins TRBV13 to TRBJ1-6; TRBD1 is a possible D gene (5 bases). The CDR3 is 14 residues long. V lost 7 bases and J 10 bases, leaving 17 bases between the germline ends. Germline CDR1 PRHDT, CDR2 FYEKMQ (reference sequence). CDR3 bases: TGTGCCAGCACCATGGGAGACAGAGGGTCACCCCTCCACTTT. Translated: CASTMGDRGSPLHF.

This clonotype has at least ten counts. This chain uses TRBV24-1 with TRBJ2-7; a weak D match, TRBD1 (6 bases). The CDR3 spans 14 residues. Germline V gene lookup returns CDR1 KGHDR and CDR2 SFDVKD. The V end was cut by 7 bases, the J end by 6 bases, with 18 bases between. The CDR3 is CATRGFWDISEQYF. The CDR3 DNA reads as TGTGCCACCAGAGGATTTTGGGACATTTCCGAGCAGTACTTC.

This clonotype was found many times. V is TRBV28 and J is TRBJ2-1, with TRBD2 identical over 10 bases. This CDR3 has 17 amino acids. Trimming cost V 6 bases and J 8 bases; bases outside gene matches: 16. Germline V gives CDR1 MDHEN, CDR2 SYDVKM. The CDR3 loop reads CASRTRPLAGVGDEQFF. The CDR3, as DNA: TGTGCCAGCAGAACCCGACCTCTAGCGGGAGTTGGGGATGAGCAGTTCTTC.

The table lists this clonotype with many counts. The rearrangement links TRBV27 to TRBJ2-7; TRBD1 or TRBD2 may be the D gene (6 bases each). CDR3 size: 13 residues. V was trimmed by 5 bases and J by 2 bases, leaving 10 bases between them. Germline V gives CDR1 MNHEY, CDR2 SMNVEV (reference sequence). The CDR3 coding sequence is TGTGCCAGCAGTAGACGGGGGCCCTACGAGCAGTACTTC. Protein sequence: CASSRRGPYEQYF.

About this clonotype: Being one base from a much bigger clone, this may be a read error. The conserved closing phenylalanine or tryptophan is absent in this CDR3, likely reflecting a read error. V and J are TRBV7-2 and TRBJ1-1; D not certain. The germline CDR1 and CDR2 sequences are SGHTA and FQGNSA. Trimming pared 1 base from V and 8 bases from J, leaving 11 bases between. CDR3 length: 13 residues. CDR3 bases: TGTGCCAGCAGCTTAGAGAGTCGCACGGAAGCTTTCCTT. Protein: CASSLESRTEAFL.

The rearrangement uses TRBV10-3 and TRBJ2-7, with a possible D match to TRBD1 (6 bases). Germline loops: CDR1 ENHRY, CDR2 SYGVKD. V dropped 7 bases and J dropped 2 bases, with 12 bases sitting between them. This CDR3 region has 13 residues. Written as DNA, the CDR3 is TGTGCCATCAACAGGGACGGGGCCTACGAGCAGTACTTC. Translating it yields CAINRDGAYEQYF.

This clonotype showed up many times. V gene TRBV7-2 combines with J gene TRBJ1-1; D remains ambiguous. V lost 1 base and J 3 bases, leaving 6 bases between the germline ends. Germline V gene lookup returns CDR1 SGHTA and CDR2 FQGNSA. This CDR3 has 13 residues. Written as DNA, the CDR3 is TGTGCCAGCAGCTTAGTGGAGTACACTGAAGCTTTCTTT. Translated: CASSLVEYTEAFF.

The sample holds a few counts of this clonotype. The rearrangement links TRBV19 to TRBJ1-1; no reliable D call. This CDR3 contains 16 residues. Trimming took 3 bases from V and 1 from J, leaving 15 bases between them. The V gene's germline CDR1 is LNHDA and CDR2 SQIVND (reference sequence). CDR3 in DNA: TGTGCCAGTAGTATTGCTTTTGGCAGAGCGAACACTGAAGCTTTCTTT. Encoded protein: CASSIAFGRANTEAFF.

This clonotype was seen ten or more times. V gene TRBV7-2 combines with J gene TRBJ2-1, with 7 bases matching TRBD2. Per germline, CDR1 SGHTA and CDR2 FQGNSA. This CDR3 contains 15 residues. With 2 bases clipped from V and 4 bases from J, the junction kept 5 bases outside the gene matches. The CDR3 sequence is CASSLLAGEYNEQFF. In nucleotides, the CDR3 is TGTGCCAGCAGCTTATTGGCGGGAGAGTACAATGAGCAGTTCTTC.

This clonotype was recorded at least ten times. This sequence joins TRBV28 and TRBJ2-7; D ambiguous. CDR3 length: 14 residues. With 6 bases removed from V and 2 bases from J, the gap between germline ends came to 14 bases. The V gene's germline CDR1 is MDHEN and CDR2 SYDVKM. The CDR3 coding sequence is TGTGCCAGCAGCCCGCTTACTGTTGCCTACGAGCAGTACTTC. Residues: CASSPLTVAYEQYF. The variable domain in full, with the rest retrieved from reference TRBV28 and TRBJ2-7, is DVKVTQSSRYLVKRTGEKVFLECVQDMDHENMFWYRQDPGLGLRLIYFSYDVKMKEKGDIPEGYSVSREKKERFSLILESASTNQTSMYLCASSPLTVAYEQYFGPGTRLTVT.

This rearrangement joins TRBV10-3 to TRBJ2-7; maybe TRBD2 (6 bases). From germline, CDR1 is ENHRY and CDR2 SYGVKD. The V end was cut by 6 bases, the J end by 5 bases, with 17 bases between. There are 14 residues in the CDR3. The CDR3 DNA sequence: TGTGCCATCAGCCCCGGGACTGCCGCGCACGAGCAGTACTTC. This translates into CAISPGTAAHEQYF.

This clonotype was recorded many times. The V call is TRBV11-2, the J call TRBJ2-7; the D gene is possibly TRBD2 (5 bases). Germline CDR1 reads SGHAT; CDR2 reads FQNNGV. The CDR3 is 17 residues long. Trimming took 2 bases from V and 3 from J, leaving 20 bases between them. The CDR3 sequence: CASSLIRVRVGDYEQYF. Here the CDR3 DNA reads TGTGCCAGCAGCTTAATAAGAGTGCGGGTTGGGGACTACGAGCAGTACTTC.

On this clonotype itself: A single base separates this from a much larger clone, so it may be a read error. This chain connects TRBV28 to TRBJ2-1, with TRBD1 matching 9 bases. There are 15 residues in the CDR3. CDR1 is MDHEN and CDR2 is SYDVKM in the germline V gene. J was trimmed by 9 bases and V by 5 bases; bases with no gene match: 11. DNA of the CDR3: TGTGCCAGCAGTGAATGGGACAGGGAGGTTGGTGAGCAGTTCTTC. This codes for CASSEWDREVGEQFF.